One sample yielded the 14 T cell receptor beta chains listed below, sequenced in a study of blood T cells in healthy people across ages. Alongside a J-beta primer mix, a sample-barcoded 5' primer served in a second PCR lasting roughly 7 to 11 cycles. TCRdb reprocessed the 5' RACE reads via MiXCR and lists one record per CDR3 protein. The profile shows approximately 1,000,000 distinct CDR3 sequences, 30% to 40% of them singletons. The sequenced sample was blood. The receptors originated from a man in his late teens or twenties in good health.

This chain connects TRBV9 to TRBJ2-3; 7 bases align to TRBD2. This CDR3 is 16 amino acids long. J lost 6 bases, V lost 3 bases, and 13 bases had no gene match. Germline assignment: CDR1 SGDLS and CDR2 YYNGEE. CDR3 sequence: CASSGSLAGAPDTQYF. DNA of the CDR3: TGTGCCAGCAGCGGGAGTTTAGCGGGTGCCCCGGATACGCAGTATTTT.

V gene TRBV12-3 or TRBV12-4 combines with J gene TRBJ2-1; D is possibly TRBD1 or TRBD2 (7 bases each). The DNA end lines up better with TRBJ2-7; the J call may be wrong. The length of the CDR3 is 15 residues. In DNA form, the CDR3 reads TGTGCCAGCACCCCAGGGGGGGAAGGATACAATGAGCAGTACTTC. Translation gives CASTPGGEGYNEQYF.

The V and J genes are TRBV12-3 or TRBV12-4 and TRBJ1-1; D unresolved. This CDR3 comprises 11 residues. V gave up 3 bases and J gave up 11 bases, with 10 bases separating them. This CDR3 is CASSLTDRAFF. CDR3 nucleotides: TGTGCCAGCAGTTTGACTGATCGGGCTTTCTTT.

The V call is TRBV7-3, the J call TRBJ2-7; D remains unclear. The CDR3 consists of 13 residues. Germline V gene lookup returns CDR1 SGHTA and CDR2 FQGTGA. The V and J ends lost 8 bases and 7 bases respectively, with 18 bases between them. CDR3 amino acids: CASSTPFNNEQYF. The CDR3 coding sequence is TGTGCCAGCTCGACCCCCTTTAACAATGAGCAGTACTTC.

V is TRBV2 and J is TRBJ2-5, with 7 positions matching TRBD2. There are 16 residues in the CDR3. Unmatched junction bases numbered 14, after V lost 8 bases and J lost 2 bases. Germline-derived CDR1 and CDR2 are SNHLY and FYNNEI. CDR3 loop: CASSRPASGDQETQYF. CDR3 sequence (DNA): TGTGCCAGCTCCAGGCCGGCTAGCGGTGATCAAGAGACCCAGTACTTC. Based on the CDR3 plus reference TRBV2 and TRBJ2-5, the full variable domain is EPEVTQTPSHQVTQMGQEVILRCVPISNHLYFYWYRQILGQKVEFLVSFYNNEISEKSEIFDDQFSVERPDGSNFTLKIRSTKLEDSAMYFCASSRPASGDQETQYFGPGTRLLVL.

This chain connects TRBV6-5 to TRBJ2-1; TRBD2 matches 12 bases. The germline CDR1 and CDR2 sequences are MNHEY and SVGAGI. Trimming took 5 bases from V and 1 from J; bases not matched to a gene: 3. The CDR3 covers 16 residues. The CDR3, as DNA: TGTGCCAGCAGTACCGGGACTAGCGGGTCCTACAATGAGCAGTTCTTC. Translated, it gives CASSTGTSGSYNEQFF.

The V call is TRBV10-3, the J call TRBJ2-7; D is possibly TRBD1 or TRBD2 (6 bases each). With 11 bases removed from V and 2 bases from J, the gap between germline ends came to 13 bases. Germline loops: CDR1 ENHRY, CDR2 SYGVKD. The CDR3 is 12 amino acids. The DNA for the CDR3 is TGTGCCGCGCGGGACAAAGCCTACGAGCAGTACTTC. Its protein product is CAARDKAYEQYF.

V usage is TRBV29-1 and J usage is TRBJ2-1; D remains unclear. Germline V lookup: CDR1 SQVTM, CDR2 ANQGSEA. This CDR3 spans 10 amino acids. V was trimmed by 1 base and J by 15 bases, leaving 10 bases between them. The CDR3 loop reads CSVEADLRFF. CDR3 coding DNA: TGCAGCGTTGAAGCGGACCTACGGTTCTTC.

The gene calls are TRBV4-3 and TRBJ1-1, with D unresolved. The CDR3 consists of 14 residues. Germline CDR1 and CDR2: LGHNA and YSLEER. Trimming removed 0 bases at V and 3 bases at J, with 8 bases between. CDR3 loop: CASSQEVGHTEAFF. CDR3 in DNA: TGCGCCAGCAGCCAAGAGGTAGGGCACACTGAAGCTTTCTTT.

The gene calls are TRBV29-1 and TRBJ2-1; maybe TRBD1 (5 bases). The J call may be wrong; the DNA end is better matched by TRBJ2-7. Germline V gene lookup returns CDR1 SQVTM and CDR2 ANQGSEA. This CDR3 spans 12 amino acids. Written as DNA, the CDR3 is TGCAGCGCTCCGACAGCTAACAATGAGCAGTACTTC. This encodes CSAPTANNEQYF.

This chain joins TRBV6-2 or TRBV6-3 and TRBJ2-1; 8 nucleotides align to TRBD1. The CDR3 length is 15 residues. J was trimmed by 8 bases and V by 6 bases; bases with no gene match: 12. Germline CDR1 is MNHEY and CDR2 is SVGEGT. The CDR3: CASRKTGDVDDEQFF. The CDR3, as DNA: TGTGCCAGCAGAAAGACAGGGGACGTTGACGATGAGCAGTTCTTC.

About this clonotype: The junction departs from the called germline gene at one end, perhaps through a read error. This chain joins TRBV7-9 and TRBJ2-3; D tentatively fits TRBD1 or TRBD2 (5 bases each). Germline lookup yields CDR1 SEHNR and CDR2 FQNEAQ (reference sequence). The CDR3 consists of 15 residues. CDR3 nucleotide sequence: TGTGCCAGCGGCTTAGTTTCGGGGCCCACAGATACGCAGTATTTT. This encodes CASGLVSGPTDTQYF.

For the CDR3, the DNA is TGTGCCAGCAATCCGGGACACCTCCACAATGAGCAGTACTTC. Its translation is CASNPGHLHNEQYF. This chain joins TRBV7-2 and TRBJ2-5; tentatively, D is TRBD1 (6 bases). V lost 7 bases to trimming and J lost 11 bases, with 23 bases between them. The CDR3 sequence is 14 residues long. CDR1 is SGHTA and CDR2 is FQGNSA in the germline V gene.

The V gene is TRBV12-3 or TRBV12-4, the J gene TRBJ1-5, with TRBD1 matching over 9 bases. V lost 5 bases to trimming and J lost 5 bases; unmatched junction nucleotides: 10. This CDR3 comprises 16 residues. Here the CDR3 DNA reads TGTGCCAGCAGTCCGACCCTACAGGGGGCGGATCAGCCCCAGCATTTT. Protein sequence: CASSPTLQGADQPQHF.